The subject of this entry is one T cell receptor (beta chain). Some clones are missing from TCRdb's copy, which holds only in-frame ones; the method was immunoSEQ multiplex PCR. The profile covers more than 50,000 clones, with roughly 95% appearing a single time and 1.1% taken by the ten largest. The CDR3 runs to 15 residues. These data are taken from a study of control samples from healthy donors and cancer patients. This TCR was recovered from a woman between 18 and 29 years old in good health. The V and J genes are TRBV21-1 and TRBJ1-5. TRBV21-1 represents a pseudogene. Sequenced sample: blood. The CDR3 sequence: CASSKDVGSNQPQHF. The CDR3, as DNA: TGTGCCAGCAGCAAAGATGTGGGAAGCAATCAGCCCCAGCATTTT.